The 9 T cell receptor beta chains below come from one sample, sequenced in a study of T cell repertoires in aging, cancer and after chemotherapy. Amplification of TCR beta used genomic DNA extracted from peripheral blood. Rearranged V-D-J TRB sequences were amplified with a mixed TRB-A/B primer pool. TCRdb itself ran the multiplex PCR reads through MiXCR, one entry per CDR3 protein. The top ten hold roughly 46% of the sample, which has some 670 distinct CDR3 sequences, roughly 29% seen once. Sequenced input: blood. Receptors were obtained from a human donor with a blood cancer.

Within the sample, this clonotype is medium-sized (0.01 to 0.1%). The chain recombines TRBV27 with TRBJ1-2; tentatively, D is TRBD1 (6 bases). Germline-derived CDR1 and CDR2 are MNHEY and SMNVEV (reference sequence). Trimming pared 6 bases from V and 4 bases from J, leaving 18 bases between. The CDR3 consists of 15 residues. The DNA of the CDR3 is TGTGCCAGCAGGCGACGCCCAGGGGCGTCCTATGGCTACACCTTC. It is translated as CASRRRPGASYGYTF.

V usage is TRBV6-5 and J usage is TRBJ2-5; D is unresolved. Per the germline V gene, CDR1 is MNHEY and CDR2 is SVGAGI. V was shortened by 0 bases and J by 4 bases, with 6 bases between the two germline ends. The CDR3 loop spans 13 amino acids. The CDR3 reads CASSYSDGETQYF. CDR3 nucleotides: TGTGCCAGCAGTTACTCGGACGGAGAGACCCAGTACTTC.

The chain has TRBV7-6 and TRBJ2-1; D uncertain. CDR1 is SGHVS and CDR2 is FNYEAQ in the germline V gene. Deletions cut 2 bases from V and 5 bases from J, with 7 bases between. CDR3 length equals 13 residues. The CDR3 region has the DNA TGTGCCAGCAGCTTACCGCCAAACAATGAGCAGTTCTTC. Protein product: CASSLPPNNEQFF.

This clonotype is deemed medium-sized. The rearrangement joins TRBV11-2 to TRBJ2-3; TRBD1 matches at 9 bases. Trimming at V came to 3 bases and at J to 5 bases, leaving 9 bases not matched to a gene. This CDR3 has 16 amino acids. Germline-derived CDR1 and CDR2 are SGHAT and FQNNGV. DNA of the CDR3: TGTGCCAGCAGCTTCTACAACAGGGGGCGCGGAGATACGCAGTATTTT. Translating it yields CASSFYNRGRGDTQYF.

This clonotype qualifies as large (0.1 to 1%). The chain uses TRBV5-4 and TRBJ1-3, with TRBD1 identical over 8 bases. The V and J ends lost 4 bases and 3 bases, in that order; junction bases with no gene match: 3. Germline V gives CDR1 SGHNT, CDR2 YYREEE (reference sequence). The CDR3 consists of 14 residues. The CDR3 DNA reads as TGTGCCAGCAGCCAGGACAGGGTTGGAAACACCATATATTTT. Translation gives CASSQDRVGNTIYF.

In its sample, this clonotype is medium-sized. CDR3 amino acids: CASSLVSGALGEQYF. In DNA form, the CDR3 reads TGTGCCAGCAGCTTAGTATCGGGGGCGCTCGGGGAGCAGTACTTC. This sequence joins TRBV7-2 and TRBJ2-7; tentatively, D is TRBD1 or TRBD2 (6 bases each). This CDR3 has 15 amino acids. CDR1 and CDR2 (germline): SGHTA, FQGNSA. The ends were cut back, 1 base at V and 7 bases at J, with 17 bases in the middle.

By share of the sample, this clonotype is medium-sized. The chain employs TRBV20-1 and TRBJ2-6, with D possibly being TRBD1 or TRBD2 (6 bases each). V gave up 2 bases and J gave up 2 bases, with 13 bases separating them. From germline, CDR1 is DFQATT and CDR2 SNEGSKA (reference sequence). CDR3 size: 16 residues. The CDR3 spells CSARRGRIAGANVLTF. The CDR3 nucleotides read TGCAGTGCTAGACGGGGGCGAATAGCTGGGGCCAACGTCCTGACTTTC.

By proportion, this clonotype is medium-sized. The gene calls are TRBV6-4 and TRBJ1-1; D call uncertain. V was trimmed by 6 bases and J by 0 bases, leaving 8 bases between them. The V gene's germline CDR1 is MRHNA and CDR2 SNTAGT. CDR3 length: 13 amino acids. CDR3 bases: TGTGCCAGCAGCCAACAGCTGAACACTGAAGCTTTCTTT. This sequence encodes CASSQQLNTEAFF.

By sample share, this clonotype is large. V usage is TRBV5-6 and J usage is TRBJ2-1, with D unresolved. CDR1 SGHDT and CDR2 YYEEEE come from the germline V gene. This CDR3 has 16 amino acids. V dropped 2 bases and J dropped 0 bases, with 12 bases sitting between them. The CDR3 region is CASSFGSPNSYNEQFF. The CDR3 DNA follows: TGTGCCAGCAGCTTCGGCAGCCCTAACTCCTACAATGAGCAGTTCTTC. Full variable domain (outside the CDR3, taken from reference TRBV5-6 and TRBJ2-1): DAGVTQSPTHLIKTRGQQVTLRCSPKSGHDTVSWYQQALGQGPQFIFQYYEEEERQRGNFPDRFSGHQFPNYSSELNVNALLLGDSALYLCASSFGSPNSYNEQFFGPGTRLTVL.